These 3 T cell receptor beta chains originate from one sample sequenced in a study of siplizumab effects on memory and regulatory T cells. Sequencing was performed with immunoSEQ multiplex PCR; in TCRdb, only in-frame clones are kept and a portion is missing. Among fewer than 110,000 clones listed, about 90% were seen once. Material: non-Treg CD4+ T cells sorted from blood. The receptors shown here come from a human donor in good health.

V and J are TRBV5-4 and TRBJ2-3, with 13 bases aligning to TRBD2. This CDR3 has 18 residues. V shed 4 bases, J shed 0 bases, and the junction held 8 bases outside the gene matches. CDR1 and CDR2 (germline): SGHNT, YYREEE (reference sequence). The CDR3 loop reads CASSTRLAGGLSTDTQYF. As DNA, the CDR3 is TGTGCCAGCAGCACGCGACTAGCGGGAGGCCTCAGCACAGATACGCAGTATTTT.

This chain links TRBV7-9 with TRBJ1-1; D unclear. The germline V and J ends were trimmed by 1 base and 0 bases, with 6 bases remaining between them. CDR1 is SEHNR, CDR2 FQNEAQ, per germline (reference sequence). This CDR3 spans 14 amino acids. In DNA, the CDR3 is TGTGCCAGCAGCTTAGACTCGGTGAACACTGAAGCTTTCTTT. It yields the protein CASSLDSVNTEAFF.

The CDR3 nucleotides read TGTGCCAGCAGCTCAAGCCGGACAGGAGCTAACTATGGCTACACCTTC. Its protein is CASSSSRTGANYGYTF. The gene calls are TRBV5-4 and TRBJ1-2, with 7 bases lining up with TRBD1. Germline CDR1 SGHNT, CDR2 YYREEE (reference sequence). This CDR3 has 16 residues. The J segment lost 0 bases and the V segment lost 3 bases, leaving 8 bases of the junction unmatched.